This T cell receptor (beta chain) stems from a study of long-term antiretroviral therapy in people with HIV. V lost 6 bases to trimming and J lost 6 bases; unmatched junction nucleotides: 9. CDR1 and CDR2 from the germline V gene are MNHEY and SMNVEV (reference sequence). This CDR3 region has 14 residues. Researchers report immunoSEQ v3.0 was run at survey level. Generated by immunoSEQ multiplex PCR, the TCRdb table keeps only in-frame clones and is missing some. The sample includes 25,000 to 35,000 clones, 70% to 90% seen only once; the top ten take about 3.9%. The specimen comprised unsorted PBMCs, sampled 1.8 years after starting antiretroviral therapy. This TCR came from a woman aged 18-29 years with HIV. V usage is TRBV27 and J usage is TRBJ1-2, with 8 nucleotides matching TRBD1. CDR3: CASRMTGEENGYTF. The DNA of the CDR3 is TGTGCCAGCAGGATGACAGGGGAAGAGAATGGCTACACCTTC.